A selection of T cell receptor beta chains follows, all from one sample in a study of monozygotic twins with inflammatory bowel disease. No DNA is given; TCRdb re-called the 5' RACE reads and lists each CDR3 protein once. This table lists 300,000 to 350,000 distinct CDR3 sequences. Sequencing input: blood. The source is a human donor with ulcerative colitis or Crohn's disease, or a healthy co-twin of an affected twin (not recorded which). Each CDR3 is given with its conserved first and last residue. Each record gives: V gene, J gene, CDR3 protein.

v_gene: TRBV6-5; j_gene: TRBJ2-7; CDR3aa: CASSREDRGAQYF
v_gene: TRBV20-1; j_gene: TRBJ1-4; CDR3aa: CSAGGGEEKLFF
v_gene: TRBV4-1; j_gene: TRBJ2-7; CDR3aa: CASSPAPRGRYEQYF
v_gene: TRBV29-1; j_gene: TRBJ1-2; CDR3aa: CSVEDRQGLYGYTF
v_gene: TRBV25-1; j_gene: TRBJ2-1; CDR3aa: CASSGARDRRYNEQFF
v_gene: TRBV11-2; j_gene: TRBJ1-2; CDR3aa: CASSPAFRTSTNYGYTF
v_gene: TRBV7-2; j_gene: TRBJ1-2; CDR3aa: CASSSRTGGVYYGYTF
v_gene: TRBV27; j_gene: TRBJ1-3; CDR3aa: CASSLALGGSGNTIYF
v_gene: TRBV12-3/TRBV12-4; j_gene: TRBJ2-4; CDR3aa: CASRSAGGPDIQYF
v_gene: TRBV7-3; j_gene: TRBJ1-2; CDR3aa: CASSLMGDPKRDGYTF
v_gene: TRBV5-1; j_gene: TRBJ2-5; CDR3aa: CASSLAVALQETQYF
v_gene: TRBV18; j_gene: TRBJ2-7; CDR3aa: CASSEAGGYEQYF
v_gene: TRBV20-1; j_gene: TRBJ2-7; CDR3aa: CSAREGRRGYEQYF
v_gene: TRBV27; j_gene: TRBJ2-7; CDR3aa: CASSSAGAKSYEQYF
v_gene: TRBV5-1; j_gene: TRBJ1-1; CDR3aa: CASSLQALGTEAFF
v_gene: TRBV6-5; j_gene: TRBJ2-2; CDR3aa: CASSGKTGELFF
v_gene: TRBV5-6; j_gene: TRBJ1-5; CDR3aa: CASSQGRINQPQHF
v_gene: TRBV6-6; j_gene: TRBJ2-3; CDR3aa: CASSSPPVDTQYF
v_gene: TRBV11-2; j_gene: TRBJ1-6; CDR3aa: CASSLAGLEGSPLHF
v_gene: TRBV7-9; j_gene: TRBJ1-1; CDR3aa: CASSLGGGMNTEAFF
v_gene: TRBV24-1; j_gene: TRBJ2-3; CDR3aa: CATSDPVGPADTQYF
v_gene: TRBV10-2; j_gene: TRBJ2-7; CDR3aa: CASRTSGISSYEQYF
v_gene: TRBV14; j_gene: TRBJ2-1; CDR3aa: CASSQNIVGLYNEQFF
v_gene: TRBV5-1; j_gene: TRBJ2-7; CDR3aa: CASSTHPSYEQYF
v_gene: TRBV5-1; j_gene: TRBJ2-2; CDR3aa: CASSLVEAGELFF
v_gene: TRBV20-1; j_gene: TRBJ2-5; CDR3aa: CSAKRTASSETQYF
v_gene: TRBV24-1; j_gene: TRBJ1-5; CDR3aa: CATSVQGGSNQPQHF
v_gene: TRBV5-1; j_gene: TRBJ2-3; CDR3aa: CASSPEVQGANTQYF
v_gene: TRBV7-2; j_gene: TRBJ2-7; CDR3aa: CASSLGRYEQYF
v_gene: TRBV18; j_gene: TRBJ1-6; CDR3aa: CASSPPSVGTNNSPLHF
v_gene: TRBV7-2; j_gene: TRBJ2-3; CDR3aa: CASSLARLAGGTDTQYF
v_gene: TRBV28; j_gene: TRBJ2-5; CDR3aa: CASSFSVGPQETQYF
v_gene: TRBV6-1; j_gene: TRBJ1-4; CDR3aa: CASTSGQRNEKLFF
v_gene: TRBV11-2; j_gene: TRBJ1-2; CDR3aa: CASSWGPNYGYTF
v_gene: TRBV7-3; j_gene: TRBJ2-3; CDR3aa: CASSTVRTSSSTDTQYF